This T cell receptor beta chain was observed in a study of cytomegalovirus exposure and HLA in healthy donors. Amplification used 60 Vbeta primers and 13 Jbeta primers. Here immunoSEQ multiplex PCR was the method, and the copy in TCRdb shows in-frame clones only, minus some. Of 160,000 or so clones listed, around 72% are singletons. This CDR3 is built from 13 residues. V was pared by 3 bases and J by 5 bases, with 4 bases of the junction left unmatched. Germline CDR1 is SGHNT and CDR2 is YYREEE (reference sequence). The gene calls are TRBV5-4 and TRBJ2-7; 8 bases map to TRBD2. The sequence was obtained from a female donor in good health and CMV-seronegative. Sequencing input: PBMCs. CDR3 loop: CASSSSAGDEQYF. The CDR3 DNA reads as TGTGCCAGCAGCTCCTCAGCGGGGGACGAGCAGTACTTC.